This T cell receptor (beta chain) appears in the sequencing data of a study of T cells after yellow fever vaccination. Study as a whole: Fractions containing few cells were prepared with SMART-Seq v4 Ultra Low Input. Study-wide points: Few clonotypes appeared in both CD4 and CD8 compartments. Post-booster samples contained most primary-vaccination clones (approximately 96% CD4, around 90% CD8).

V lost 6 bases to trimming and J lost 4 bases, with 9 bases between them. The CDR3 sequence is 12 residues long. From germline, CDR1 is SNHLY and CDR2 FYNNEI. This clonotype was recorded many times. Its antigen is unknown. Production of TCR cDNA was by 5'RACE template switching, which also added a universal primer site and UMIs. TCRdb itself ran the 5' RACE reads through MiXCR, one entry per CDR3 protein. The top ten clones hold around 15% of a sample with some 600,000 distinct CDR3 sequences, roughly a sixth of them seen once. The TCR comes from a man younger than 35 who received the YFV17D yellow fever vaccine. This specimen was PBMCs, taken 4 to 6 days after the first yellow fever vaccination. The chain recombines TRBV2 with TRBJ1-1; TRBD1 might be the D (6 bases). The CDR3 DNA reads TGTGCCAGCAGGAGGGGGGGCACTGAAGCTTTCTTT. Translated: CASRRGGTEAFF. Filled out from reference TRBV2 and TRBJ1-1, the complete variable domain reads EPEVTQTPSHQVTQMGQEVILRCVPISNHLYFYWYRQILGQKVEFLVSFYNNEISEKSEIFDDQFSVERPDGSNFTLKIRSTKLEDSAMYFCASRRGGTEAFFGQGTRLTVV.